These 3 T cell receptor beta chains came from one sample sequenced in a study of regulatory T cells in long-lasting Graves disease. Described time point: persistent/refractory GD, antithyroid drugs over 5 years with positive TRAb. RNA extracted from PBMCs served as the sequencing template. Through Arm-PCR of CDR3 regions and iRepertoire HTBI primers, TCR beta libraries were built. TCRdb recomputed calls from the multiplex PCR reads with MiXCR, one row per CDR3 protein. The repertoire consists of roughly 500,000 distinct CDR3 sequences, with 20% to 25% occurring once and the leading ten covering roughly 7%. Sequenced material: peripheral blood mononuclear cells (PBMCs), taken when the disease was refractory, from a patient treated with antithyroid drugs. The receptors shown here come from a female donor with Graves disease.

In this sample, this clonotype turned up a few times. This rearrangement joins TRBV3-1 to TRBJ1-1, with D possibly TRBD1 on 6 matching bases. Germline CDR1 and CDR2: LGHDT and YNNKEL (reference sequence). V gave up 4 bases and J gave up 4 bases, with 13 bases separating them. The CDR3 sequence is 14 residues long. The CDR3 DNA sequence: TGTGCCAGCAGCCGGGGGCCGGAGGGCACTGAAGCTTTCTTT. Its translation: CASSRGPEGTEAFF.

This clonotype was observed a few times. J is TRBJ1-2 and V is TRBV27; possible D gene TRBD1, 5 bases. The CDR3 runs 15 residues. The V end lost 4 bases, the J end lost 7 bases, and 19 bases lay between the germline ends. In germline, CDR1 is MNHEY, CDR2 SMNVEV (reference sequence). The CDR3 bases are TGTGCCAGCAGTTCCCTCCCCCCGGGGGAAGTTGGCTACACCTTC. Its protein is CASSSLPPGEVGYTF.

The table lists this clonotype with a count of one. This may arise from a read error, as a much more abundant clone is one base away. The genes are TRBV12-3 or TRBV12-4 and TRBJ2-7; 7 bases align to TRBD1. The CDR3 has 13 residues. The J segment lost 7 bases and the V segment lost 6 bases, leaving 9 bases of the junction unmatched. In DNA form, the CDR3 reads TGTGCCAGCAGAGTGGGACAGACTATAGAGCAGTACTTC. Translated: CASRVGQTIEQYF.